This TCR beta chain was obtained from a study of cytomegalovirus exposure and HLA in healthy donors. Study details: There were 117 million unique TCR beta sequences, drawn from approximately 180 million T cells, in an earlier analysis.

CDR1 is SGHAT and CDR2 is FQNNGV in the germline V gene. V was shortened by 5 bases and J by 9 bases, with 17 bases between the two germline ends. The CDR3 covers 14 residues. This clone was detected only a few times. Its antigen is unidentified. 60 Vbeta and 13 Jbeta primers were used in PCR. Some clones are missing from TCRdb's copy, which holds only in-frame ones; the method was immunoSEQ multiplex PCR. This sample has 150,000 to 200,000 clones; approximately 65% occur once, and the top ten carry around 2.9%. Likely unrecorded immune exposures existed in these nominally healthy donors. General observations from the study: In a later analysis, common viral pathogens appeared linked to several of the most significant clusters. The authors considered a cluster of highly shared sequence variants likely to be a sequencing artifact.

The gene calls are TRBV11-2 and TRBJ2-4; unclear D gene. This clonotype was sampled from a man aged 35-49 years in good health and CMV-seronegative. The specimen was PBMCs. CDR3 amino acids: CASSQNWVSGIQYF. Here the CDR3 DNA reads TGTGCCAGCAGCCAAAATTGGGTATCGGGCATTCAGTACTTC.